Presented here are 7 T cell receptor beta chains from one specimen sequenced in a study of identifying expanded T cells in peripheral blood (dated by TCRdb to the late 2010s). The library was prepared using the immunoSEQ multiplex PCR assay. TCRdb re-hosts the immuneACCESS table, in-frame sequences only. Its copies lack some clones; in the studies checked, an unresolved V gene accounts for under half of them, and the cause for the rest is not known. The sample has about 78,000 clones on record, about four fifths of them singletons. The ten largest make up 15% to 20% of the sample. Sequences were obtained from blood. Receptors originate from a person aged 18 to 70 in good health.

In this sample, this clone turned up a few times. CDR3 in DNA: TGCAGCGTTGCCGACGGGACTGAAGCTTTCTTT. It encodes CSVADGTEAFF. The chain has TRBV29-1 and TRBJ1-1; D uncertain. The CDR3 consists of 11 residues. Between the trimmed V and J ends, which lost 4 bases and 5 bases, there was a span of 8 bases. Germline V lookup: CDR1 SQVTM, CDR2 ANQGSEA.

V gene TRBV15 combines with J gene TRBJ2-1; D is unresolved. Per germline, CDR1 LNHNV and CDR2 YYDKDF (reference sequence). The CDR3 loop spans 14 amino acids. Trimming cost V 0 bases and J 10 bases, with 13 bases left between them. The CDR3 region has the DNA TGTGCCACCAGCAGAGATTCATCACTCCAGGAGCAGTTCTTC. Translation: CATSRDSSLQEQFF.

V gene TRBV10-3 combines with J gene TRBJ2-5; TRBD1 aligns across 9 bases. This CDR3 has 16 amino acids. The trim removed 4 bases at V and 4 bases at J, leaving 10 bases unmatched. Germline values: CDR1 ENHRY, CDR2 SYGVKD. CDR3 DNA: TGTGCCATCAGTGGGAACACAGGGGGCGAAGGAGAGACCCAGTACTTC. Translating it yields CAISGNTGGEGETQYF.

This clone was counted once. The chain couples TRBV9 to TRBJ2-1; D not resolved. Trimming removed 0 bases at V and 8 bases at J, with 12 bases between. Germline V gene lookup returns CDR1 SGDLS and CDR2 YYNGEE. This CDR3 has 14 amino acids. The CDR3 sequence: CASSVAFSSDEQFF. The CDR3 DNA reads as TGTGCCAGCAGCGTAGCTTTTAGCTCTGATGAGCAGTTCTTC.

In this sample, this clone turned up a few times. This sequence joins TRBV5-1 and TRBJ2-7; D tentatively reads TRBD1 or TRBD2 (5 bases each). V lost 4 bases and J 0 bases, leaving 17 bases between the germline ends. The CDR3 totals 16 residues. Germline lookup yields CDR1 SGHRS and CDR2 YFSETQ. The CDR3 bases are TGCGCCAGCAGCCAGGAACGGGACGTTAGCTCCTACGAGCAGTACTTC. It specifies CASSQERDVSSYEQYF. The full variable domain, in which reference TRBV5-1 and TRBJ2-7 provide the parts outside the CDR3, is KAGVTQTPRYLIKTRGQQVTLSCSPISGHRSVSWYQQTPGQGLQFLFEYFSETQRNKGNFPGRFSGRQFSNSRSEMNVSTLELGDSALYLCASSQERDVSSYEQYFGPGTRLTVT.

The chain recombines TRBV9 with TRBJ2-3; possibly TRBD2 for D (6 bases). Germline CDR1 and CDR2: SGDLS and YYNGEE. The CDR3 is 14 amino acids. The ends were cut back, 6 bases at V and 0 bases at J, with 11 bases in the middle. CDR3 sequence (DNA): TGTGCCAGCACTCGCGGGATTAGCACAGATACGCAGTATTTT. It is translated as CASTRGISTDTQYF.

The chain links TRBV4-1 to TRBJ2-1; 10 nucleotides agree with TRBD2. The CDR3 loop spans 15 amino acids. Germline V gives CDR1 MGHRA, CDR2 YSYEKL. J gave up 7 bases and V 1 base, and 4 bases lay outside the gene matches. The CDR3 coding sequence is TGCGCCAGCAGCCAAGCGTCTAGCGGGAGTAATGAGCAGTTCTTC. This codes for CASSQASSGSNEQFF.